The present entry profiles one T cell receptor beta chain with its context. Its matching antigen is unknown. The entry originates in a study of T cell responses to AZD1222 COVID-19 vaccine. Study-level results: Repertoires were sampled only after the peak T cell response. Only six or seven AZD1222 recipients tested seropositive at baseline. Unmutated variant regions are reportedly the target of nearly half of TCRs that are spike-specific.

CDR3 size: 15 residues. J was trimmed by 6 bases and V by 2 bases; bases with no gene match: 8. The germline V gene encodes CDR1 SGHKS and CDR2 YYEKEE (reference sequence). TCRdb's table, derived via immunoSEQ multiplex PCR, lists solely in-frame clones and lacks some. Of 150,000 to 200,000 clones detected, over 75% appear once; the ten largest clones hold around 3%. The source of this sequence is an adult in good health. This material consisted of peripheral blood, taken on day 0 of AZD1222 vaccination. The chain has TRBV5-5 and TRBJ1-5, with 7 bases fitting TRBD1. The CDR3 region is CASSLGQVKSQPQHF. In DNA form, the CDR3 reads TGTGCCAGCAGCTTAGGACAGGTCAAAAGTCAGCCCCAGCATTTT.